This paragraph covers one T cell receptor beta chain sequence. Germline CDR1 reads SEHNR; CDR2 reads FQNEAQ (reference sequence). Trimming left V 3 bases short and J 0 bases short, with 10 bases between. The CDR3 runs 15 residues. Only in-frame clones appear in the TCRdb table, and some are missing; sequencing was by immunoSEQ multiplex PCR. The table has approximately 71,000 clones, more than 90% seen once. The entry originates in a study of T cell changes during pregnancy in multiple sclerosis. The rearrangement uses TRBV7-9 and TRBJ2-3; D perhaps matches TRBD2 (6 bases). The sample in question was peripheral blood, obtained in the third trimester of pregnancy. The sequence was obtained from a female donor with multiple sclerosis, enrolled in a pregnancy study. The CDR3 nucleotides are TGTGCCAGCAGCTTTGGAGGGCAGAGCACAGATACGCAGTATTTT. It encodes CASSFGGQSTDTQYF. Using reference TRBV7-9 and TRBJ2-3 for the parts outside the CDR3, the full variable domain is DTGVSQNPRHKITKRGQNVTFRCDPISEHNRLYWYRQTLGQGPEFLTYFQNEAQLEKSRLLSDRFSAERPKGSFSTLEIQRTEQGDSAMYLCASSFGGQSTDTQYFGPGTRLTVL.